This record looks at one T cell receptor (beta chain) sequence and its context. Its target is not known. The data originate from a study of CD8 T cells in ankylosing spondylitis. Study conclusions and caveats: Disease-associated clones were reportedly significantly overrepresented in matched ankylosing spondylitis synovial fluid. What appeared characteristic of ankylosing spondylitis blood was a TCR beta motif of under 10 highly homologous variants.

MiXCR, applied by TCRdb to the 5' RACE reads, yields one record per CDR3 protein. Here the sample spans fewer than 500,000 distinct CDR3 sequences, more than 20% being singletons. CDR3 length: 18 residues. Germline CDR1 and CDR2: LNHDA and SQIVND (reference sequence). V trimming: 9 bases; J trimming: 5 bases; junction bases outside the gene matches: 14. The V call is TRBV19, the J call TRBJ2-3, with 16 bases lining up with TRBD2. The sequence came from a male donor with ankylosing spondylitis. Sequencing was carried out using blood, either unsorted or a sorted T cell fraction (not recorded which). The CDR3, as DNA: TGTGCCAGGAGCCTCACGGGACTAGCGGGAGGGGGCGAAGATACGCAGTATTTT. Residues: CARSLTGLAGGGEDTQYF.